The 15 T cell receptor beta chains presented below share a single source sample, sequenced in a study of blood T cells in healthy people across ages (dated by TCRdb to about 2015). The library relied on 5' RACE. Instrument used: Illumina HiSeq 2500. A second PCR of about 6 to 11 cycles was run with a J-beta primer mix and a sample-barcoded 5' primer. TCRdb reworked the public reads: Q25 trimming with fastp, MiXCR clone assembly, productive beta chains retained. Rows matching on CDR3 protein sequence are summarized as one entry with the most common DNA and genes. This sample lists roughly 1.5 million distinct CDR3 sequences; approximately 42% were detected once. About 4.1% of the sample is in the top ten clones. Sequences were obtained from blood. These receptors all come from a young woman in good health.

The J gene is TRBJ2-7, the V gene TRBV5-1, with D possibly TRBD1 on 6 matching bases. Per germline, CDR1 SGHRS and CDR2 YFSETQ. The CDR3 runs to 15 residues. The V gene lost 0 bases and the J gene lost 7 bases, with 17 bases spanning the gap. CDR3 sequence reads: CASSLGDTHYNEQYF. CDR3 bases: TGCGCCAGCAGCTTGGGGGACACCCACTACAATGAGCAGTACTTC.

This clonotype was seen many times. This sequence joins TRBV5-1 and TRBJ2-3, with D perhaps given as TRBD1 or TRBD2 (5 bases each). V was clipped by 1 base and J by 4 bases, with 10 bases between them. The germline gives CDR1 SGHRS, CDR2 YFSETQ. This CDR3 is built from 14 residues. Here the CDR3 DNA reads TGCGCCAGCAGCTTGCGAGGGGCTCCAGATACGCAGTATTTT. Amino acid sequence: CASSLRGAPDTQYF.

The J gene is TRBJ1-2, the V gene TRBV18, with a tentative D call TRBD1 (6 bases). The CDR3 is made up of 15 amino acids. CDR1 is KGHSH and CDR2 is LQKENI in the germline V gene. The germline V and J ends were trimmed by 2 bases and 0 bases, with 10 bases remaining between them. The CDR3 DNA reads as TGTGCCAGCTCACCATACAGGGTTACTAACTATGGCTACACCTTC. This translates into CASSPYRVTNYGYTF.

This clonotype was counted between two and nine times. The genes are TRBV12-3 or TRBV12-4 and TRBJ2-5, with 7 bases fitting TRBD2. This CDR3 has 15 amino acids. With 6 bases clipped from V and 5 bases from J, the junction kept 12 bases outside the gene matches. Here the CDR3 reads CASSPPGLRMETQYF. The CDR3 DNA reads as TGTGCCAGCAGCCCACCGGGACTACGTATGGAGACCCAGTACTTC.

This clonotype was seen a single time. The chain carries TRBV5-1 and TRBJ2-5; D is perhaps TRBD1 (6 bases). V lost 4 bases to trimming and J lost 2 bases, with 15 bases between them. Per the germline V gene, CDR1 is SGHRS and CDR2 is YFSETQ. The CDR3 covers 15 residues. The CDR3 region is CASSHQPGTQETQYF. The DNA of the CDR3 is TGCGCCAGCAGCCACCAACCCGGGACACAAGAGACCCAGTACTTC.

J is TRBJ1-2 and V is TRBV7-9, with a tentative D call TRBD1 (6 bases). The CDR3 spans 15 residues. Germline CDR1 is SEHNR and CDR2 is FQNEAQ (reference sequence). The V end was cut by 5 bases, the J end by 2 bases, with 15 bases between. The DNA for the CDR3 is TGTGCCAGCAGCCAGTCCCAGGGGAGGAACTATGGCTACACCTTC. The encoded protein is CASSQSQGRNYGYTF.

V is TRBV13 and J is TRBJ1-2, with D perhaps matching TRBD1 (6 bases). This CDR3 comprises 15 residues. Between the trimmed V and J ends, which lost 5 bases and 6 bases, there was a span of 19 bases. CDR1 and CDR2 from the germline V gene are PRHDT and FYEKMQ (reference sequence). CDR3 residues: CASSKTGLLGNGYTF. The CDR3 DNA follows: TGTGCCAGCAGCAAGACAGGTTTGTTGGGCAATGGCTACACCTTC.

V usage is TRBV7-9 and J usage is TRBJ2-7; D is unresolved. This CDR3 region has 13 residues. Germline values: CDR1 SEHNR, CDR2 FQNEAQ (reference sequence). The ends were cut back, 6 bases at V and 3 bases at J, with 12 bases in the middle. The CDR3 DNA reads as TGTGCCAGCAGGGACGGGTCCCGCTACGAGCAGTACTTC. Protein: CASRDGSRYEQYF. The whole variable domain, remainder taken from reference TRBV7-9 and TRBJ2-7, is DTGVSQNPRHKITKRGQNVTFRCDPISEHNRLYWYRQTLGQGPEFLTYFQNEAQLEKSRLLSDRFSAERPKGSFSTLEIQRTEQGDSAMYLCASRDGSRYEQYFGPGTRLTVT.

This clonotype showed up just a few times. The genes are TRBV5-6 and TRBJ2-1, with TRBD2 matching over 11 bases. Germline V CDR1 and CDR2: SGHDT, YYEEEE. The CDR3 has 16 amino acids. Unmatched junction bases numbered 6, after V lost 3 bases and J lost 4 bases. The CDR3, as DNA: TGTGCCAGCAGCTGGTATAGCGGGGGGGCTTACAATGAGCAGTTCTTC. Translating it yields CASSWYSGGAYNEQFF.

This clonotype was seen only a few times. CDR3 in DNA: TGCAGCGTTGTCCCCTACAATGAGCAGTTCTTC. It codes for CSVVPYNEQFF. The V gene is TRBV29-1, the J gene TRBJ2-1; D remains ambiguous. CDR3 length: 11 amino acids. The germline V and J ends were trimmed by 4 bases and 2 bases, with 3 bases remaining between them. Germline values: CDR1 SQVTM, CDR2 ANQGSEA.

The chain has TRBV4-3 and TRBJ1-6, with TRBD1 as a possible D gene (5 bases). The CDR3 is 15 residues long. Germline CDR1 is LGHNA and CDR2 is YSLEER. The V end lost 5 bases, the J end lost 10 bases, and 18 bases lay between the germline ends. In DNA, the CDR3 is TGCGCCAGCAGCTTGACTCCGGGACCCACATCACCCCTCCACTTT. Translating it yields CASSLTPGPTSPLHF.

The rearrangement joins TRBV12-3 or TRBV12-4 to TRBJ2-4, with 9 bases identical to TRBD1. The J call is doubtful: the DNA matches TRBJ2-5 better. The CDR3 length is 15 residues. This CDR3 is CASSWDRAARETQYF. The CDR3 DNA follows: TGTGCCAGCAGTTGGGACAGGGCCGCACGAGAGACCCAGTACTTC.

The chain recombines TRBV9 with TRBJ2-5, with unresolved D. Germline V gene sequence: CDR1 SGDLS, CDR2 YYNGEE. Trimming shortened V by 0 bases and J by 9 bases, and 12 bases separated the two germline ends. This CDR3 spans 13 amino acids. This CDR3 is CASSVGPFESQYF. The CDR3 DNA reads TGTGCCAGCAGCGTAGGTCCGTTTGAGTCCCAGTACTTC.

J is TRBJ1-2 and V is TRBV20-1, with a weak D call TRBD1 (5 bases). The CDR3 contains 14 residues. V lost 5 bases and J 8 bases, leaving 21 bases between the germline ends. In germline, CDR1 is DFQATT, CDR2 SNEGSKA (reference sequence). The CDR3 nucleotides are TGCAGTGCTTATGACAGAGGGCGCCCCGGGGGCTACACCTTC. This encodes CSAYDRGRPGGYTF.

The chain links TRBV6-4 to TRBJ2-1, with TRBD2 as a possible D gene (5 bases). The V gene's germline CDR1 is MRHNA and CDR2 SNTAGT. The CDR3 runs to 15 residues. Trimming pared 4 bases from V and 0 bases from J, leaving 10 bases between. The DNA of the CDR3 is TGTGCCAGCAGTGTAAGGGAGAACTCCTACAATGAGCAGTTCTTC. Translating it yields CASSVRENSYNEQFF.